The present entry profiles one T cell receptor (beta chain) with its context. This entry belongs to a study of T-cell memory formation after mild COVID-19. V was trimmed by 4 bases and J by 5 bases, leaving 17 bases between them. Germline V lookup: CDR1 SEHNR, CDR2 FQNEAQ (reference sequence). This CDR3 region has 16 residues. Via MiXCR, TCRdb re-called the 5' RACE reads, giving one row per CDR3 protein. The sample yields about 190,000 distinct CDR3 sequences, 10% seen once. Sequenced material: PBMCs or a T cell subset sorted from them (not recorded which). The chain combines TRBV7-9 with TRBJ2-2, with D perhaps matching TRBD1 or TRBD2 (7 bases each). The TCR comes from a man between 18 and 35 years old who had mild COVID-19 (a few samples of this study predate the infection). Cell type and time point are not known. The CDR3 bases are TGTGCCAGCAGCTCCCTTGCCAGGGGGGGAACCGGGGAGCTGTTTTTT. Residues: CASSSLARGGTGELFF. The full variable domain, rest sourced from reference TRBV7-9 and TRBJ2-2, is DTGVSQNPRHKITKRGQNVTFRCDPISEHNRLYWYRQTLGQGPEFLTYFQNEAQLEKSRLLSDRFSAERPKGSFSTLEIQRTEQGDSAMYLCASSSLARGGTGELFFGEGSRLTVL.